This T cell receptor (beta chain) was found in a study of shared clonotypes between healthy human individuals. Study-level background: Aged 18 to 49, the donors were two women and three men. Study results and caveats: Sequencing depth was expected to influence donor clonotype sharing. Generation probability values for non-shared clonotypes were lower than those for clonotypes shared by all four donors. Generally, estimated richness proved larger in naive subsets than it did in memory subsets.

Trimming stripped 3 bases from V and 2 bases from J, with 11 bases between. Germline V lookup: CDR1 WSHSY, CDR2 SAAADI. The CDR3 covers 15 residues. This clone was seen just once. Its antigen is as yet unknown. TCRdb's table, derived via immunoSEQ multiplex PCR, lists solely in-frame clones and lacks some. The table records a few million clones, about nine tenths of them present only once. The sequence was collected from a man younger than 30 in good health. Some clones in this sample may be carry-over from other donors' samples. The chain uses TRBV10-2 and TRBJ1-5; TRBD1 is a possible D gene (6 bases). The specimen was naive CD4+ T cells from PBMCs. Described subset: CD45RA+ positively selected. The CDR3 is CASSERAGGNQPQHF. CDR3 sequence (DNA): TGCGCCAGCAGTGAACGGGCAGGGGGCAATCAGCCCCAGCATTTT.